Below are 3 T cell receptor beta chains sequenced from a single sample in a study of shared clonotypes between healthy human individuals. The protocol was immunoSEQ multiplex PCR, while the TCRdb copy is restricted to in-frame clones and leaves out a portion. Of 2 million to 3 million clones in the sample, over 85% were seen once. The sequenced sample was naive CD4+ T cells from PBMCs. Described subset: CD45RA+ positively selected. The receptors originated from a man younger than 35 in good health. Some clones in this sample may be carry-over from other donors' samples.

CDR3 sequence: CASSGGPGGGNYGYTF. The DNA of the CDR3 is TGTGCCAGCAGCGGTGGTCCAGGGGGAGGTAACTATGGCTACACCTTC. The chain has TRBV7-9 and TRBJ1-2; 7 bases agree with TRBD1. The CDR3 is 16 residues long. Trimming took 5 bases from V and 1 from J; bases not matched to a gene: 10. Germline-derived CDR1 and CDR2 are SEHNR and FQNEAQ (reference sequence). The variable domain in full, with the rest retrieved from reference TRBV7-9 and TRBJ1-2, is DTGVSQNPRHKITKRGQNVTFRCDPISEHNRLYWYRQTLGQGPEFLTYFQNEAQLEKSRLLSDRFSAERPKGSFSTLEIQRTEQGDSAMYLCASSGGPGGGNYGYTFGSGTRLTVV.

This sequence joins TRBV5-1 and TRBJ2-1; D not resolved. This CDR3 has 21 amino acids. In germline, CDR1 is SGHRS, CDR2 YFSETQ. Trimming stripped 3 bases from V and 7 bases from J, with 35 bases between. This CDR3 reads CASSSSGSKSAAKTKRNEQFF. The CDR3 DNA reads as TGCGCCAGCAGCTCCTCTGGGTCAAAATCCGCAGCAAAAACGAAACGTAATGAGCAGTTCTTC.

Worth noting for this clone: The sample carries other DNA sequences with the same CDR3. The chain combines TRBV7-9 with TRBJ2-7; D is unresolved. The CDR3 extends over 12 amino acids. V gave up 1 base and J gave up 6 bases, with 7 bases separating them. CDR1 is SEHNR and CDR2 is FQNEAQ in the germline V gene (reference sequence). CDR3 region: CASSLVAGEQYF. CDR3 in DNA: TGTGCCAGCAGCTTAGTAGCCGGCGAGCAGTACTTC.